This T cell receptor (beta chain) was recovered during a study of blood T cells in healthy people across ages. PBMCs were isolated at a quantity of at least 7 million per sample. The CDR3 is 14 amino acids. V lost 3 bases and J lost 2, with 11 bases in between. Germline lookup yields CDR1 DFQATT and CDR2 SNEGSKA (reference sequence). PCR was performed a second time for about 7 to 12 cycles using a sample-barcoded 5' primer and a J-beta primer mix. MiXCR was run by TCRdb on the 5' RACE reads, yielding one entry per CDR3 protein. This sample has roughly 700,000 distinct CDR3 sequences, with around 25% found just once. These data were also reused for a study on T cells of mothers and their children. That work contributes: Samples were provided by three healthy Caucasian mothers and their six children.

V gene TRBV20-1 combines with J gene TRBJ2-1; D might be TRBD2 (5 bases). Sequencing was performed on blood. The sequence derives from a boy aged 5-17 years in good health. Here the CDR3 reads CSARWLATYNEQFF. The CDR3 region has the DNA TGCAGTGCTAGGTGGCTAGCCACCTACAATGAGCAGTTCTTC.